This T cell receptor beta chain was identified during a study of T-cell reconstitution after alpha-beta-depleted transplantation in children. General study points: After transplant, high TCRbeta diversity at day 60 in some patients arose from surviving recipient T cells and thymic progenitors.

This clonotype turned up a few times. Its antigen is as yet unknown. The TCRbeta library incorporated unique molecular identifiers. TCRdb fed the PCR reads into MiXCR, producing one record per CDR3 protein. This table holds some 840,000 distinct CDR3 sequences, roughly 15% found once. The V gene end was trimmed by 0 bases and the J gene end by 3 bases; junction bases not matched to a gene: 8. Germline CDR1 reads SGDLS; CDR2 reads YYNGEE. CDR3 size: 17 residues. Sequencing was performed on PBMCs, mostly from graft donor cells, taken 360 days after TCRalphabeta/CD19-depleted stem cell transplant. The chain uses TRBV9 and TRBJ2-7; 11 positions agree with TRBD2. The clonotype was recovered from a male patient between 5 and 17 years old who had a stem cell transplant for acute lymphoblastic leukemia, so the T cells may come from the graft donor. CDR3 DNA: TGTGCCAGCAGCGTAGCGTCATCCACTAGCGGGAGCTACGAGCAGTACTTC. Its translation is CASSVASSTSGSYEQYF. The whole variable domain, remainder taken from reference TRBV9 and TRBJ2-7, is DSGVTQTPKHLITATGQRVTLRCSPRSGDLSVYWYQQSLDQGLQFLIQYYNGEERAKGNILERFSAQQFPDLHSELNLSSLELGDSALYFCASSVASSTSGSYEQYFGPGTRLTVT.